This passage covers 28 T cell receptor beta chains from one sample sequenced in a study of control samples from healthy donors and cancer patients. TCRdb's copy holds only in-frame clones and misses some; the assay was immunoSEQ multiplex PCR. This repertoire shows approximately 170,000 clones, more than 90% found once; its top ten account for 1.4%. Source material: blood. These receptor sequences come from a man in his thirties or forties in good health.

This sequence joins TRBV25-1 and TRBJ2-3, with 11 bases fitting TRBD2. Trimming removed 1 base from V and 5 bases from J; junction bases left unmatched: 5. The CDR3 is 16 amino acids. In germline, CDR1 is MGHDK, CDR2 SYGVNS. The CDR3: CASSEFVLAGGDTQYF. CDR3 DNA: TGTGCCAGCAGTGAATTCGTCCTAGCGGGAGGAGATACGCAGTATTTT.

CDR3 loop: CASSPLAGGKNEQFF. CDR3 sequence (DNA): TGTGCCAGCTCACCCTTAGCGGGTGGGAAGAATGAGCAGTTCTTC. The chain is built from TRBV18 and TRBJ2-1; 7 bases map to TRBD2. The V gene's germline CDR1 is KGHSH and CDR2 LQKENI. V shed 3 bases and J 7 bases; nucleotides not matched to a gene: 9. The CDR3 covers 15 residues.

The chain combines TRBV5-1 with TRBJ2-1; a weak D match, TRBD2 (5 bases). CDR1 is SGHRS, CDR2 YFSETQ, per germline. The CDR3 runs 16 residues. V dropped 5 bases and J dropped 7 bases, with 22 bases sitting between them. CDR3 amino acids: CASSPGGLAGPNEQFF. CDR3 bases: TGCGCCAGCAGTCCTGGCGGGTTGGCCGGCCCAAATGAGCAGTTCTTC.

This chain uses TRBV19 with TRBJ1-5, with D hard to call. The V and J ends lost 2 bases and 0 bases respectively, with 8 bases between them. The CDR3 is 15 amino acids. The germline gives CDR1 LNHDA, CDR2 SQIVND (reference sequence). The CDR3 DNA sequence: TGTGCCAGTAGTATATCCGATTATAGCAATCAGCCCCAGCATTTT. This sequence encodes CASSISDYSNQPQHF.

In nucleotides, the CDR3 is TGTGCCAGCAGCCCGGGTGGGATCGAGGGAGGCTACGAGCAGTACTTC. It translates to CASSPGGIEGGYEQYF. The chain recombines TRBV5-4 with TRBJ2-7, with D possibly matching TRBD2 (6 bases). Trimming pared 4 bases from V and 3 bases from J, leaving 20 bases between. Germline lookup yields CDR1 SGHNT and CDR2 YYREEE (reference sequence). This CDR3 region has 16 residues.

The CDR3 loop reads CASSLGGLRGTGELFF. CDR3 DNA sequence: TGTGCCAGCAGTTTAGGAGGGCTCCGGGGCACCGGGGAGCTGTTTTTT. The rearrangement links TRBV28 to TRBJ2-2, with a possible D match to TRBD2 (6 bases). Germline-derived CDR1 and CDR2 are MDHEN and SYDVKM. The V end was cut by 2 bases, the J end by 4 bases, with 14 bases between. The CDR3 sequence is 16 residues long. Filled out from reference TRBV28 and TRBJ2-2, the complete variable domain reads DVKVTQSSRYLVKRTGEKVFLECVQDMDHENMFWYRQDPGLGLRLIYFSYDVKMKEKGDIPEGYSVSREKKERFSLILESASTNQTSMYLCASSLGGLRGTGELFFGEGSRLTVL.

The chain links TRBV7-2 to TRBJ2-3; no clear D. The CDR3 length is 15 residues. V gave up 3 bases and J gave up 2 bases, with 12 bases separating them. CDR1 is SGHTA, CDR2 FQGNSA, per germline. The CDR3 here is CASSLSHANTDTQYF. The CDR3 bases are TGTGCCAGCAGCTTGAGTCACGCGAACACAGATACGCAGTATTTT.

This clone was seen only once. This CDR3 is CASSQEGLHEQYF. CDR3 in DNA: TGTGCCAGCAGCCAAGAGGGACTCCACGAGCAGTACTTC. The chain joins TRBV4-2 to TRBJ2-7; possible D gene TRBD2, 6 bases. Trimming removed 0 bases at V and 5 bases at J, with 8 bases between. Looked up from germline, CDR1 is LGHNA and CDR2 is YNFKEQ. This CDR3 spans 13 amino acids.

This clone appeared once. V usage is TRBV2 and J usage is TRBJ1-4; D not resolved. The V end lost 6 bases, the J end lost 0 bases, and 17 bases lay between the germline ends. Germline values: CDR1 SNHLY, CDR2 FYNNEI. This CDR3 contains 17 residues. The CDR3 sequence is CASRLQLRVATNEKLFF. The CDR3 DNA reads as TGTGCCAGCAGACTACAGCTTAGAGTTGCAACTAATGAAAAACTGTTTTTT.

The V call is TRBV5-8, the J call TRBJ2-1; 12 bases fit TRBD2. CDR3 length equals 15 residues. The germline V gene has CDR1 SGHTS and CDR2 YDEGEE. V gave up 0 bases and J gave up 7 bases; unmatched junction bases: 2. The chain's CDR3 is CASSLGLAGVNEQFF. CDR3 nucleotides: TGTGCCAGCAGCTTGGGACTAGCGGGAGTGAATGAGCAGTTCTTC. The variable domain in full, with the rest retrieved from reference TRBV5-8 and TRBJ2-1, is EAGVTQSPTHLIKTRGQQATLRCSPISGHTSVYWYQQALGLGLQFLLWYDEGEERNRGNFPPRFSGRQFPNYSSELNVNALELEDSALYLCASSLGLAGVNEQFFGPGTRLTVL.

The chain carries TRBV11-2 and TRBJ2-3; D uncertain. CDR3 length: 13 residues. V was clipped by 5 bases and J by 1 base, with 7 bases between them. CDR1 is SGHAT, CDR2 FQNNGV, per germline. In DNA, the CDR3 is TGTGCCAGCAGCACCCTGGGCACAGATACGCAGTATTTT. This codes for CASSTLGTDTQYF.

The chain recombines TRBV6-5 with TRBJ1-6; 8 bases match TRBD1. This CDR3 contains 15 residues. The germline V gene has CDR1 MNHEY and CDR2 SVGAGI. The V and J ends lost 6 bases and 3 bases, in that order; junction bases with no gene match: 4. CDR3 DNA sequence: TGTGCCAGCAGATCCAGGGGGCACTATAATTCACCCCTCCACTTT. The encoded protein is CASRSRGHYNSPLHF.

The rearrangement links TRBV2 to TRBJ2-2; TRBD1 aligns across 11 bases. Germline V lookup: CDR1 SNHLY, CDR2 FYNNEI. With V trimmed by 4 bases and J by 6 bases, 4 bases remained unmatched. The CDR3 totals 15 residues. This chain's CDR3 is CASSVGQGVAGELFF. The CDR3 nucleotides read TGTGCCAGCAGTGTGGGACAGGGGGTTGCCGGGGAGCTGTTTTTT.

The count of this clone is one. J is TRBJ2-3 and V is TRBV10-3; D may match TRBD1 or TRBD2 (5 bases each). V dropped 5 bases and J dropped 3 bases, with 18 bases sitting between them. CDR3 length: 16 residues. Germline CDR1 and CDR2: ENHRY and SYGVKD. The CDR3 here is CAISHGGVAGTDTQYF. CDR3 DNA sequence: TGTGCCATCAGTCATGGGGGAGTAGCTGGGACAGATACGCAGTATTTT.

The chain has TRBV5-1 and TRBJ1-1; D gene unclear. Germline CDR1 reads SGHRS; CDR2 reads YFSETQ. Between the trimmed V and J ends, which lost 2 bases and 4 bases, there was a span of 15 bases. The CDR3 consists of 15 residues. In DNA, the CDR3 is TGCGCCAGCAGCTTAGTTGGGGAGGGAGTCACTGAAGCTTTCTTT. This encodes CASSLVGEGVTEAFF.

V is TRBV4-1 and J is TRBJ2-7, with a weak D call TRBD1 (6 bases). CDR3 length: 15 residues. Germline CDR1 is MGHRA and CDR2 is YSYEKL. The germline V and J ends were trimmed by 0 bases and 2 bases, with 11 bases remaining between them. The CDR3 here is CASSQDPGTPYEQYF. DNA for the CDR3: TGCGCCAGCAGCCAAGACCCCGGGACACCCTACGAGCAGTACTTC.

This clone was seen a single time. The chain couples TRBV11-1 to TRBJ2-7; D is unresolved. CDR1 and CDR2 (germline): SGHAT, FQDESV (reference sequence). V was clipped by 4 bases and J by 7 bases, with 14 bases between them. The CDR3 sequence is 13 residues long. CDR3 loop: CASSYSTGEEQYF. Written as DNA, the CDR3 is TGTGCCAGCAGCTATTCTACCGGTGAAGAGCAGTACTTC.

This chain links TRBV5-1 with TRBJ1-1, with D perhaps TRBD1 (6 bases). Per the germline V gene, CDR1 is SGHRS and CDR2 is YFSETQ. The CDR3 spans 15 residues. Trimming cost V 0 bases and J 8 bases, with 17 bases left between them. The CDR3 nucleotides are TGCGCCAGCAGCTTGGCGGGGGGGGCTGAGCTGGAAGCTTTCTTT. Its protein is CASSLAGGAELEAFF.

DNA for the CDR3: TGCGCCAGCAGCCAAGACAGAGCCTACGAGCAGTACTTC. Amino acid sequence: CASSQDRAYEQYF. This rearrangement joins TRBV4-1 to TRBJ2-7; no clear D gene. The CDR3 loop spans 13 amino acids. Germline assignment: CDR1 MGHRA and CDR2 YSYEKL. The ends were cut back, 0 bases at V and 2 bases at J, with 5 bases in the middle.

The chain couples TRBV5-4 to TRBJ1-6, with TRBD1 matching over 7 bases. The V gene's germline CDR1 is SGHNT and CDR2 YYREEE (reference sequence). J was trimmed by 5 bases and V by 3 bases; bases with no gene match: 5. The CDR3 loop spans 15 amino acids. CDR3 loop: CASSSGQADNSPLHF. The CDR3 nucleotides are TGTGCCAGCAGCTCCGGACAGGCCGATAATTCACCCCTCCACTTT.

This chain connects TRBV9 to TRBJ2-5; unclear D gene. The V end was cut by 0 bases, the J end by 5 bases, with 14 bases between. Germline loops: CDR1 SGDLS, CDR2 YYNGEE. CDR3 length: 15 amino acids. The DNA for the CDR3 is TGTGCCAGCAGCGTAGCTCCCGGTTCGAAGGAGACCCAGTACTTC. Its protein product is CASSVAPGSKETQYF. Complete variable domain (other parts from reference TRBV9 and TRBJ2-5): DSGVTQTPKHLITATGQRVTLRCSPRSGDLSVYWYQQSLDQGLQFLIQYYNGEERAKGNILERFSAQQFPDLHSELNLSSLELGDSALYFCASSVAPGSKETQYFGPGTRLLVL.

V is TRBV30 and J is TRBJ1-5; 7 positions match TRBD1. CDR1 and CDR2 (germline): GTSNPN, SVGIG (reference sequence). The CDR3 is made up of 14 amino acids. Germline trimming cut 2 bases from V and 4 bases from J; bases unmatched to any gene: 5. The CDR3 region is CAWSPSGGNQPQHF. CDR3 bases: TGTGCCTGGAGTCCATCAGGGGGAAATCAGCCCCAGCATTTT.

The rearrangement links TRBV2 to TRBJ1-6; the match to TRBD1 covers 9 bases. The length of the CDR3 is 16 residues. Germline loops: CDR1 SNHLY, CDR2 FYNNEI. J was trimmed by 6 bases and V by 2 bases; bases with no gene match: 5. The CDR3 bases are TGTGCCAGCAGTGAACCGACAGGGGGACGTAATTCACCCCTCCACTTT. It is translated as CASSEPTGGRNSPLHF.

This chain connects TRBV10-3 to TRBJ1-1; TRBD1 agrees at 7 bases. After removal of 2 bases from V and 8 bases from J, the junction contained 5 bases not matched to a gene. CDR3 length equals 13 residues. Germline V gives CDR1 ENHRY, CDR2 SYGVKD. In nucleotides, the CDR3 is TGTGCCATCAGTGAGAATCCGGGACAGGAAGCTTTCTTT. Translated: CAISENPGQEAFF.

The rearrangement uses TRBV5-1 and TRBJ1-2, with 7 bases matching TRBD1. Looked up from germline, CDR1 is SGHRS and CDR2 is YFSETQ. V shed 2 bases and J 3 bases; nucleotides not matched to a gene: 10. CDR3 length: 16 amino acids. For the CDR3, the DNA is TGCGCCAGCAGCTTAGGGTGGACAGGAGATCACTATGGCTACACCTTC. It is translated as CASSLGWTGDHYGYTF.

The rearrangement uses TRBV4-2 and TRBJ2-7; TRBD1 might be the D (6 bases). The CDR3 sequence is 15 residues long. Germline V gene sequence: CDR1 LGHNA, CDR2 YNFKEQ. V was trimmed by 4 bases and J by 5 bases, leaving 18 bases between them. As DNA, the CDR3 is TGTGCCAGCAGCCGAGAGGGCCAGGGGAAAGACGAGCAGTACTTC. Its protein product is CASSREGQGKDEQYF.

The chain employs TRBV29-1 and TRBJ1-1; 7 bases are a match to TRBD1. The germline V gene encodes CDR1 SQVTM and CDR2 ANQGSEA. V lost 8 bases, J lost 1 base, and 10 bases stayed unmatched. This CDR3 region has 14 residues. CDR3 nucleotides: TGCAGCTTTAATGGGGGACAGCGGAACACTGAAGCTTTCTTT. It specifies CSFNGGQRNTEAFF.

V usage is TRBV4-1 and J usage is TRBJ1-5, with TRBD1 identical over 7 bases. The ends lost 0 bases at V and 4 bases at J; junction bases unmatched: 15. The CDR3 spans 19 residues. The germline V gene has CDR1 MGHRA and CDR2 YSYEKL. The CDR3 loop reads CASSQDAQGVFGGNQPQHF. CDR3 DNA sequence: TGCGCCAGCAGCCAAGATGCGCAGGGGGTATTCGGTGGTAATCAGCCCCAGCATTTT.